Listed below are T cell receptor beta chains from one sample, sequenced in a study of patients and donors after allogeneic stem cell transplantation. TCRdb analysed the RT-PCR reads with MiXCR anew, one entry per CDR3 protein. The sample gives roughly 940,000 distinct CDR3 sequences, roughly 18% of which show up once; 6% is in the top ten. Source material: blood, either unsorted or a sorted T cell fraction (not recorded which). These receptors were obtained from a human donor who was either an allogeneic HSCT recipient or a stem cell or donor lymphocyte infusion donor (not recorded which). It is not recorded whose cells these are; they may come from a transplant donor. Each CDR3 is given with its conserved first and last residue. A D gene is named only where the DNA matches it firmly. Part of the rows lack a size; the others show once, few, many or a class for expanded clones.

size	V	D	J	CDR3	DNA
NA	TRBV7-2	NA	TRBJ2-7	CASSLVKGGTYEQYF	TGTGCCAGCAGCTTAGTAAAGGGGGGTACCTACGAGCAGTACTTC
NA	TRBV5-6	NA	TRBJ2-5	CASSLARDKQETQYF	TGTGCCAGCAGCTTGGCCCGGGACAAGCAAGAGACCCAGTACTTC
few	TRBV20-1	NA	TRBJ1-1	CSARKQINTEAFF	TGCAGTGCTAGAAAACAGATCAACACTGAAGCTTTCTTT
NA	TRBV14	NA	TRBJ2-1	CASSQENSYTGTDNEQFF	TGTGCCAGCAGCCAAGAGAACTCCTATACTGGGACCGACAATGAGCAGTTCTTC
NA	TRBV20-1	NA	TRBJ1-2	CSARVPGNYGYTF	TGCAGTGCTAGAGTCCCAGGGAACTATGGCTACACCTTC
many	TRBV12-3/TRBV12-4	NA	TRBJ2-1	CASSLLVGDQQFF	TGTGCCAGCAGCCTCCTGGTCGGCGACCAGCAGTTCTTC
NA	TRBV5-1	TRBD2	TRBJ2-5	CASSGGLAEAETQYF	TGCGCCAGCAGCGGGGGACTAGCGGAGGCGGAGACCCAGTACTTC
few	TRBV27	NA	TRBJ2-7	CASSRGQELPYEQYF	TGTGCCAGCAGTCGTGGGCAGGAACTCCCCTACGAGCAGTACTTC
NA	TRBV6-5	TRBD2	TRBJ2-1	CASSYVPWRGDYNEQFF	TGTGCCAGCAGTTACGTCCCTTGGCGGGGGGATTACAATGAGCAGTTCTTC
NA	TRBV4-3	NA	TRBJ2-1	CASSQEGFTNINEQFF	TGCGCCAGCAGCCAAGAAGGTTTTACAAATATAAATGAGCAGTTCTTC
few	TRBV4-3	NA	TRBJ2-1	CASSQEGSGAPYNEQFF	TGCGCCAGCAGCCAAGAGGGATCGGGGGCCCCCTACAATGAGCAGTTCTTC
few	TRBV2	TRBD2	TRBJ2-3	CASSDWLAGADTQYF	TGTGCCAGCAGTGATTGGCTAGCGGGAGCAGATACGCAGTATTTT
few	TRBV28	NA	TRBJ2-2	CASQDPNTGELFF	TGTGCCAGCCAGGATCCGAACACCGGGGAGCTGTTTTTT
once	TRBV5-8	TRBD2	TRBJ2-5	CASSLGSSGRRETQYF	TGTGCCAGCAGCTTGGGATCCAGCGGGAGGCGAGAGACCCAGTACTTC
few	TRBV7-2	NA	TRBJ1-2	CASSHPGVGYTF	TGTGCCAGCAGCCACCCAGGGGTGGGGTACACCTTC
few	TRBV5-1	NA	TRBJ2-5	CASSSPMETQYF	TGCGCCAGCAGCTCTCCTATGGAGACCCAGTACTTC
many	TRBV20-1	NA	TRBJ1-2	CSARASYGYTF	TGCAGTGCTAGAGCCAGCTATGGCTACACCTTC
NA	TRBV20-1	NA	TRBJ1-3	CSARKLPGNTIYF	TGCAGTGCTAGGAAGTTGCCAGGAAACACCATATATTTT
NA	TRBV9	TRBD2	TRBJ2-5	CASSTQTPGLAIQETQYF	TGTGCCAGCAGCACCCAGACCCCGGGACTAGCTATCCAAGAGACCCAGTACTTC
NA	TRBV6-1	TRBD1	TRBJ2-5	CASSAPGGQETQYF	TGTGCCAGCAGTGCCCCAGGGGGTCAAGAGACCCAGTACTTC
NA	TRBV7-9	NA	TRBJ2-5	CASSLAGQTQYF	TGTGCCAGCAGCTTAGCTGGGCAGACCCAGTACTTC
few	TRBV7-8	TRBD1	TRBJ1-1	CASESTGPLGDTEAFF	TGTGCCAGCGAGTCGACAGGGCCCTTGGGGGACACTGAAGCTTTCTTT
many	TRBV4-1	TRBD2	TRBJ2-3	CASSQGLAGSTDTQYF	TGCGCCAGCAGCCAAGGACTAGCGGGGAGCACAGATACGCAGTATTTT
NA	TRBV9	NA	TRBJ2-3	CASSPTPERDTQYF	TGTGCCAGCAGCCCAACTCCTGAACGGGATACGCAGTATTTT
few	TRBV18	NA	TRBJ2-7	CASSPLGRSEQYF	TGTGCCAGCTCACCATTAGGGCGGAGCGAGCAGTACTTC
few	TRBV10-3	NA	TRBJ2-1	CAISEWGSNLDNEQFF	TGTGCCATCAGTGAGTGGGGCAGTAACCTCGACAATGAGCAGTTCTTC